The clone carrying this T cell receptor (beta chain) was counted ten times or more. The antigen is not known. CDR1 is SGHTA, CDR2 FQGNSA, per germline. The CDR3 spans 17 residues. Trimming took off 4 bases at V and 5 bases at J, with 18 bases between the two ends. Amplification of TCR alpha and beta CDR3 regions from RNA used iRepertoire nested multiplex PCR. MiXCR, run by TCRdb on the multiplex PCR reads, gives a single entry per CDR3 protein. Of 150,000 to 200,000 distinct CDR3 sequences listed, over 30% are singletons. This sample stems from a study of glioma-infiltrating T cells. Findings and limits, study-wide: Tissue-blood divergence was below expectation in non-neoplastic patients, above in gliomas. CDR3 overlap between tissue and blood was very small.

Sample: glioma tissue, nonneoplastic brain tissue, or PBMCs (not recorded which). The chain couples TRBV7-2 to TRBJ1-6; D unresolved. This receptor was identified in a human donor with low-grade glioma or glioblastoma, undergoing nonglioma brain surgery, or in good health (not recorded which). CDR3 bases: TGTGCCAGCAGCTCCCAATCCGGGAACAGTCATAATTCACCCCTCCACTTT. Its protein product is CASSSQSGNSHNSPLHF.